A selection of T cell receptor beta chains follows, all from one sample in a study of blood T cells in healthy people across ages. TCRdb re-derived calls from the 5' RACE reads in MiXCR, one entry per CDR3 protein. The data contain over 600,000 distinct CDR3 sequences, approximately 40% of them singletons. Sequencing was carried out using blood. All receptors come from a man aged 80 or over in good health. The CDR3 runs from the conserved cysteine through the conserved F or W. The D gene is left open where the match is weak. Expanded clones get a size class; other rows say once, few or many, or leave the size out.

V gene	D gene	J gene	clone size	CDR3 DNA	CDR3 protein
TRBV7-9	NA	TRBJ2-1	NA	TGTGCCAGCAGCTTAGCTAGCGAGAGGGTAGAGCAGTTCTTC	CASSLASERVEQFF
TRBV2	NA	TRBJ1-5	once	TGTGCCAGCAGTGACCAGGGAATTGGTAATCAGCCCCAGCATTTT	CASSDQGIGNQPQHF
TRBV4-3	NA	TRBJ2-1	NA	TGCGCCAGCAGCCGAGATATGTCCAGTCCCCCTTACAATGAGCAGTTCTTC	CASSRDMSSPPYNEQFF
TRBV9	NA	TRBJ2-6	NA	TGTGCCAGCAGCGTAGAGCAGGTCCTAGTCTCTGGGGCCAACGTCCTGACTTTC	CASSVEQVLVSGANVLTF
TRBV6-4	TRBD2	TRBJ2-7	NA	TGTGCCAGCAGTGCCGTCTGGGGGGGCGAGCAGTACTTC	CASSAVWGGEQYF
TRBV29-1	NA	TRBJ2-7	many	TGCAGCGTAGCTGACAGATACGAGCAGTACTTC	CSVADRYEQYF
TRBV9	NA	TRBJ1-2	NA	TGTGCCAGCAGCGTAGTAACAGGGAACTATGGCTACACCTTC	CASSVVTGNYGYTF
TRBV20-1	TRBD2	TRBJ2-1	few	TGCAGTGCCCCGCGGGGGGCGCAATACAATGAGCAGTTCTTC	CSAPRGAQYNEQFF
TRBV5-6	NA	TRBJ2-3	NA	TGTGCCAGCAGCTTGGATAGATGGGGCACAGATACGCAGTATTTT	CASSLDRWGTDTQYF
TRBV28	TRBD2	TRBJ2-1	NA	TGTACCAGCAGTTTAGCGGGTCCACCCTACGAGCAGTTCTTC	CTSSLAGPPYEQFF
TRBV28	NA	TRBJ1-3	NA	TGTGCCAGCAACGGGGGAGCTGGAAACACCATATATTTT	CASNGGAGNTIYF
TRBV5-1	TRBD1	TRBJ2-4	NA	TGCGCCAGCAGCTGGGGGGACAGGGCAAACATTCAGTACTTC	CASSWGDRANIQYF
TRBV12-5	NA	TRBJ1-5	NA	TGTGCTAGTGGTTTGCCCCCCAAGCGTACAGATAGCAATCAGCCCCAGCATTTT	CASGLPPKRTDSNQPQHF
TRBV2	TRBD1	TRBJ1-6	NA	TGTGCCAGCAACAGTAACAGGGGAAATTCACCCCTCCACTTT	CASNSNRGNSPLHF
TRBV5-6	NA	TRBJ2-7	few	TGTGCCAGCAGCCGAGGGACACTAACCTACGAGCAGTACTTC	CASSRGTLTYEQYF
TRBV9	TRBD2	TRBJ2-7	NA	TGTGCCAGCAGTTTGACTGCGGGAGGGACTAGCGGGTTGGCCTACGAGCAGTACTTC	CASSLTAGGTSGLAYEQYF
TRBV4-3	NA	TRBJ1-1	NA	TGCGCCGGCAGCCAAGAAAAGTTGGGGGCTGTAGAAGCTTTCTTT	CAGSQEKLGAVEAFF
TRBV7-2	TRBD1	TRBJ2-7	NA	TGTGCCAGCAGCTTAGGTGTCACAGGGGTATCCTACGAGCAGTACTTC	CASSLGVTGVSYEQYF
TRBV7-8	TRBD1	TRBJ2-3	NA	TGTGCCAGCAGCTTAGGGGGACAGGGGCTGTATCAGCCCCAGTATTTT	CASSLGGQGLYQPQYF
TRBV15	NA	TRBJ2-3	NA	TGTGCCACCAGCAGAGGCCCTCTTAGCGGAAGAGATACGCAGTATTTT	CATSRGPLSGRDTQYF
TRBV7-2	NA	TRBJ2-1	NA	TGTGCCAGCAGCACCAGGGCAGAAAGCTCCTACGAGCAGTTCTTC	CASSTRAESSYEQFF
TRBV7-2	TRBD1	TRBJ2-7	few	TGTGCCAGCAGCGCGGACAGGGCCACCTACGAGCAGTACTTC	CASSADRATYEQYF
TRBV7-2	TRBD2	TRBJ2-7	NA	TGTGCCAGCAGCGTAGGGACTAGCTTCTACGAGCAGTACTTC	CASSVGTSFYEQYF
TRBV6-2/TRBV6-3	TRBD1	TRBJ1-2	NA	TGTGCCAGCAGTTACGGGACAGGCTGGAGCTACACCTTC	CASSYGTGWSYTF
TRBV6-5	NA	TRBJ1-4	NA	TGTGCCAGCAGCCCCGAGCAGGGTTCTTGGGAAAAACTGTTTTTT	CASSPEQGSWEKLFF
TRBV4-3	NA	TRBJ1-6	few	TGCGCCAGCAGCCAAGATGCCAGGGGAAGTTCACCCCTCCACTTT	CASSQDARGSSPLHF
TRBV7-8	NA	TRBJ2-3	few	TGTGCCAGCAGCTTAGTAAGTTTGCTATCTAGCACAGATACGCAGTATTTT	CASSLVSLLSSTDTQYF
TRBV29-1	TRBD1	TRBJ2-3	NA	TGCAGCGTTCGACAGGGCACATACACAGATACGCAGTATTTT	CSVRQGTYTDTQYF
TRBV4-3	TRBD2	TRBJ2-1	few	TGCGCCAGCAGCCAAGCTTGGCGGGGGGCCTCCTACAATGAGCAGTTCTTC	CASSQAWRGASYNEQFF
TRBV5-1	NA	TRBJ2-3	many	TGCGCCAGCAGCCGTCCAGGGACAGATACGCAGTATTTT	CASSRPGTDTQYF
TRBV7-2	TRBD2	TRBJ2-7	few	TGTGCCAGCAGTTCCCTCTTAGCGGGGGCTGGAGAGCAGTACTTC	CASSSLLAGAGEQYF
TRBV4-1	NA	TRBJ2-3	few	TGCGCCAGCAGCCAAGAAGTCCCGGCAACGCAGTATTTT	CASSQEVPATQYF
TRBV6-1	TRBD1	TRBJ2-1	NA	TGTGCTAGCAGTCAAGGAGGGCGGACTCGGACAGGGACTTACGAGCAGTTCTTC	CASSQGGRTRTGTYEQFF
TRBV5-1	TRBD2	TRBJ2-5	few	TGCGCCAGCAGCTTGGATCCTGGCGGGGGGGTTCAAGAGACCCAGTACTTC	CASSLDPGGGVQETQYF
TRBV28	NA	TRBJ2-4	many	TGTGCCAGCACTGGAGCGAGCGCCACCAAAAACATTCAGTACTTC	CASTGASATKNIQYF
TRBV11-2	NA	TRBJ2-3	few	TGTGCCAGCAGCCACAGCGGAGTCACAGATACGCAGTATTTT	CASSHSGVTDTQYF
TRBV6-2/TRBV6-3	NA	TRBJ2-5	once	TGTGCCAGCGCCCAGGGGCAAGAGACCCAGTACTTC	CASAQGQETQYF
TRBV9	NA	TRBJ2-7	many	TGTGCCAGCAGCGTAGGGGAGCCAGCCTCCTACGAGCAGTACTTC	CASSVGEPASYEQYF
TRBV7-9	NA	TRBJ2-7	NA	TGTGCCAGCAGCTACTTAAGGGGCTACACCTACGAGCAGTACTTC	CASSYLRGYTYEQYF
TRBV20-1	TRBD2	TRBJ2-1	many	TGCAGTGCTAGGGGAGCTAGCGGGAGGGCCAGCTATGAGCAGTTCTTC	CSARGASGRASYEQFF
TRBV20-1	TRBD2	TRBJ2-1	few	TGCAGTGCAAAAGGGACTAGCCCCACTCGTCAGTTCTTC	CSAKGTSPTRQFF
TRBV20-1	NA	TRBJ2-5	NA	TGCAGTGCTAGCCGGGTTCGCCAAGAGACCCAGTACTTC	CSASRVRQETQYF
TRBV6-5	TRBD1	TRBJ1-6	few	TGTGCCAGCAGTCCCACAACAGGGGACTCACCCCTCCACTTT	CASSPTTGDSPLHF
TRBV30	NA	TRBJ2-1	NA	TGTGCCTGGAGTGTGGGGATTACTTGGCTCTACAATGAGCAGTTCTTC	CAWSVGITWLYNEQFF
TRBV3-1	NA	TRBJ2-2	few	TGTGCCAGCAGCCAAGACGGCCGGAGCACCGGGGAGCTGTTTTTT	CASSQDGRSTGELFF
TRBV6-5	NA	TRBJ2-1	NA	TGTGCCAGCAGTTCCCTGGACATTTACGAGCAGTTCTTC	CASSSLDIYEQFF
TRBV11-2	TRBD2	TRBJ2-5	many	TGTGCCAGCAGCTTAGGCGCGGGGGGGAACCAAGAGACCCAGTACTTC	CASSLGAGGNQETQYF
TRBV7-2	NA	TRBJ2-7	NA	TGTGCCAGCAGCTTAGGGGGGACTGCCGGCTACGAGCAGTACTTC	CASSLGGTAGYEQYF
TRBV15	NA	TRBJ1-6	few	TGTGCCACCAGCAGGGGTCGACCTGCGAGCTCCTATAATTCACCCCTCCACTTT	CATSRGRPASSYNSPLHF
TRBV5-4	TRBD2	TRBJ2-1	NA	TGTGCCAGCAGCTTTGGACTAGCGGGGGGGCCTACCTACAATGAGCAGTTCTTC	CASSFGLAGGPTYNEQFF
TRBV7-9	NA	TRBJ2-7	many	TGTGCCAGCAGCTTAGCGGGAGGCCGCAACGAGCAGTACTTC	CASSLAGGRNEQYF
TRBV29-1	NA	TRBJ2-3	many	TGCAGCGTTGAAGGCTTACACACAGATACGCAGTATTTT	CSVEGLHTDTQYF
TRBV9	TRBD2	TRBJ2-1	few	TGTGCCAGCAGACCCGGGACTAGCGGGGGGCGGAGCTCCTACAATGAGCAGTTCTTC	CASRPGTSGGRSSYNEQFF
TRBV25-1	TRBD1	TRBJ2-1	NA	TGTGCCAGCGGGGACAGGAGCAATGAGCAGTTCTTC	CASGDRSNEQFF
TRBV6-5	NA	TRBJ2-6	NA	TGTGCCAGCAGCCCTCGGACGGCCTCTGGGGCCAACGTCCTGACTTTC	CASSPRTASGANVLTF
TRBV12-3/TRBV12-4	NA	TRBJ2-3	many	TGTGCCAGCAGCCTACGGAGGGGGCGAGGGACAGATACGCAGTATTTT	CASSLRRGRGTDTQYF